These T cell receptor beta chains were read from a single sample in a study of T cell responses to AZD1222 COVID-19 vaccine. Here immunoSEQ multiplex PCR was the method, and the copy in TCRdb shows in-frame clones only, minus some. This table holds 180,000 or so clones, 80% to 95% found once. The source was peripheral blood, collected 28 days after the second AZD1222 dose. Receptors were obtained from an adult who received the AZD1222 COVID-19 vaccine. The CDR3 runs from the conserved cysteine through the conserved F or W. A D gene is named only where the DNA matches it firmly. Size is stated for part of the rows, as once, few or many counts, or as a class when the clone is expanded.

v_call	j_call	d_call	clone_size	cdr3_aa	cdr3_nt
TRBV7-9	TRBJ1-1	-	-	CASSSRSVNTEAFF	TGTGCCAGCAGTTCCAGGTCGGTGAACACTGAAGCTTTCTTT
TRBV7-3	TRBJ2-1	-	-	CASSSPGTATTNEQFF	TGTGCCAGCAGCTCCCCCGGGACTGCCACTACCAATGAGCAGTTCTTC
TRBV24-1	TRBJ2-5	-	once	CATSDGTSAQETQYF	TGTGCCACCAGTGACGGCACCAGTGCCCAAGAGACCCAGTACTTC
TRBV7-2	TRBJ1-2	-	once	CASHDAVNYGYTF	TGTGCCAGCCACGACGCGGTCAACTATGGCTACACCTTC
TRBV27	TRBJ1-4	-	-	CASSPLGGATNEKLFF	TGTGCCAGCAGTCCACTGGGGGGGGCGACTAATGAAAAACTGTTTTTT
TRBV11-2	TRBJ2-5	-	-	CASSLGSSSMKTQYF	TGTGCCAGCAGCTTAGGTTCGTCCTCAATGAAGACCCAGTACTTC
TRBV2	TRBJ1-5	-	-	CASGTGSNQPQHF	TGTGCCAGCGGAACAGGGAGCAATCAGCCCCAGCATTTT
TRBV29-1	TRBJ2-3	-	-	CSPPDTQYF	TGCAGCCCCCCAGATACGCAGTATTTT
TRBV15	TRBJ1-5	-	once	CATSTHQGQPQHF	TGTGCCACCAGCACCCACCAAGGTCAGCCCCAGCATTTT
TRBV6-5	TRBJ1-1	-	-	CASSRQENTEAFF	TGTGCCAGCAGTCGACAGGAGAACACTGAAGCTTTCTTT
TRBV6-1	TRBJ1-1	-	-	CASSDGFDAFF	TGTGCCAGCAGTGACGGGTTTGACGCTTTCTTT
TRBV14	TRBJ1-2	TRBD1	-	CASSNLRTGSYGYTF	TGTGCCAGCAGCAACCTGAGGACAGGGTCCTATGGCTACACCTTC
TRBV4-3	TRBJ1-5	-	-	CASSQGWTQPQHF	TGCGCCAGCAGCCAAGGTTGGACCCAGCCCCAGCATTTT
TRBV28	TRBJ2-7	-	-	CASSPPGGGNYEQYF	TGTGCCAGCAGTCCCCCTGGTGGCGGGAACTACGAGCAGTACTTC
TRBV4-2	TRBJ2-1	TRBD2	-	CASSQRLAGSDEQFF	TGTGCCAGCAGCCAGCGACTAGCGGGGTCGGATGAGCAGTTCTTC
TRBV5-8	TRBJ1-2	-	-	CASSLLGRGYGYTF	TGTGCCAGCAGCTTGCTGGGGAGAGGGTATGGCTACACCTTC
TRBV9	TRBJ2-5	-	-	CASSADLYQETQYF	TGTGCCAGCAGCGCTGATTTGTACCAAGAGACCCAGTACTTC
TRBV6-5	TRBJ1-5	TRBD1	-	CASSRTGFQPQHF	TGTGCCAGCAGCCGGACAGGGTTTCAGCCCCAGCATTTT
TRBV7-6	TRBJ2-3	TRBD2	-	CASALAGEADTQYF	TGTGCCAGCGCACTAGCGGGGGAGGCAGATACGCAGTATTTT
TRBV7-6	TRBJ2-3	TRBD2	-	CASSTSLAGGSTDTQYF	TGTGCCAGCAGCACCTCCCTAGCGGGGGGTAGCACAGATACGCAGTATTTT
TRBV4-1	TRBJ1-1	-	-	CASSPIGGTEAFF	TGCGCCAGCAGTCCGATTGGGGGAACTGAAGCTTTCTTT
TRBV5-1	TRBJ2-7	TRBD2	-	CASSLGRLAGTGVYEQYF	TGCGCCAGCAGCTTGGGGAGACTAGCGGGAACTGGGGTATACGAGCAGTACTTC
TRBV9	TRBJ2-4	TRBD1	-	CASSALSGQKNIQYF	TGTGCCAGCAGCGCGCTGTCGGGACAGAAAAACATTCAGTACTTC
TRBV3-1/TRBV3-2	TRBJ1-1	-	-	CASSQGPGMNTEAFF	TGTGCCAGCAGCCAAGGGCCGGGGATGAACACTGAAGCTTTCTTT
TRBV6-5	TRBJ1-1	-	-	CASRVGGSMNTEAFF	TGTGCCAGCAGGGTCGGGGGTAGCATGAACACTGAAGCTTTCTTT
TRBV6-5	TRBJ1-2	-	-	CASSPDSGHGYTF	TGTGCCAGCAGCCCGGACAGTGGCCATGGCTACACCTTC
TRBV3-1/TRBV3-2	TRBJ2-7	-	-	CASSQDSRYEQYF	TGTGCCAGCAGCCAGGACAGTCGGTACGAGCAGTACTTC
TRBV30	TRBJ2-2	-	-	CAWSDRLNTGELFF	TGTGCCTGGAGTGACAGACTCAACACCGGGGAGCTGTTTTTT
TRBV12-3/TRBV12-4	TRBJ1-1	-	-	CASISQGSGEAFF	TGTGCCAGCATATCCCAGGGATCAGGTGAAGCTTTCTTT
TRBV4-1	TRBJ1-2	TRBD1	-	CASSQDPQGARRGYTF	TGCGCCAGCAGCCAAGATCCTCAGGGGGCCAGGAGAGGCTACACCTTC
TRBV19	TRBJ2-6	-	-	CASSIPGPGGANVLTF	TGTGCCAGTAGTATCCCCGGTCCCGGTGGGGCCAACGTCCTGACTTTC
TRBV6-4	TRBJ2-5	TRBD2	once	CASSDQDRSQLAVQETQYF	TGTGCCAGCAGTGACCAGGACAGATCCCAACTAGCGGTTCAAGAGACCCAGTACTTC
TRBV9	TRBJ2-3	TRBD2	-	CASSVSSGGAADTQYF	TGTGCCAGCAGCGTGTCTAGCGGGGGGGCCGCAGATACGCAGTATTTT
TRBV7-9	TRBJ2-5	TRBD2	once	CASSFTYGEGETQYF	TGTGCCAGCAGCTTCACGTACGGGGAGGGAGAGACCCAGTACTTC
TRBV2	TRBJ1-4	-	-	CASSTGLSEKLFF	TGTGCCAGCAGTACAGGGCTAAGTGAAAAACTGTTTTTT
TRBV5-1	TRBJ1-2	-	-	CASSLAEGFGYTF	TGCGCCAGCAGCTTGGCCGAGGGCTTTGGCTACACCTTC
TRBV6-2/TRBV6-3	TRBJ2-4	TRBD2	once	CASSYSIFGGVQNIQYF	TGTGCCAGCAGTTACTCGATCTTTGGGGGGGTGCAAAACATTCAGTACTTC
TRBV7-2	TRBJ1-1	-	once	CASRPGALDTEAFF	TGTGCCAGCAGGCCTGGGGCGCTGGACACTGAAGCTTTCTTT
TRBV12-3/TRBV12-4	TRBJ1-2	-	-	CASSPGARRGYTF	TGTGCCAGCAGCCCCGGGGCCAGACGTGGCTACACCTTC
TRBV4-1	TRBJ1-1	-	-	CASSQGFFSAHTEAFF	TGCGCCAGCAGCCAAGGGTTTTTTTCGGCCCACACTGAAGCTTTCTTT
TRBV2	TRBJ1-6	-	-	CASIRDNSPLHF	TGTGCCAGCATAAGGGACAATTCACCCCTCCACTTT
TRBV4-1	TRBJ1-2	TRBD1	-	CASSQVTGVMGYTF	TGCGCCAGCAGCCAGGTGACAGGGGTAATGGGCTACACCTTC
TRBV28	TRBJ2-5	-	-	CASSYKETQYF	TGTGCCAGCAGTTATAAAGAGACCCAGTACTTC
TRBV20-1	TRBJ2-1	-	-	CSASLGNEQFF	TGCAGTGCTAGCCTAGGCAATGAGCAGTTCTTC
TRBV7-9	TRBJ1-1	-	-	CASSLQGSNTEAFF	TGTGCCAGCAGCTTACAGGGGTCCAACACTGAAGCTTTCTTT
TRBV7-6	TRBJ2-5	-	-	CASSLGRWETQYF	TGTGCCAGCAGCTTAGGGAGGTGGGAGACCCAGTACTTC
TRBV6-1	TRBJ1-6	-	few	CASSELAGESYNSPLHF	TGTGCCAGCAGTGAATTGGCAGGGGAATCCTATAATTCACCCCTCCACTTT
TRBV7-8	TRBJ2-1	TRBD2	-	CASSSTGTSVPSGFF	TGTGCCAGCAGCTCAACCGGGACTAGCGTCCCCTCGGGGTTCTTC
TRBV9	TRBJ2-7	TRBD1	-	CASSTGQGDYEQYF	TGTGCCAGCAGCACGGGACAGGGGGACTACGAGCAGTACTTC